The clone carrying this T cell receptor (beta chain) has a handful of counts. The antigen is not known. The data were taken from a study of cytomegalovirus exposure and HLA in healthy donors. General study findings and limits: According to the study, 160 or so TCR beta chains were cytomegalovirus-associated. The TCR clusters that emerged in the first cohort tended, a later analysis found, to co-occur in the roughly 110 validation repertoires. Accounts indicate the classifier identified cytomegalovirus status with strong specificity and sensitivity.

Sequenced by immunoSEQ multiplex PCR; TCRdb stores in-frame clones only, minus some. The sample consists of some 45,000 clones, 94% of them appearing once. With V trimmed by 0 bases and J by 1 base, 8 bases remained unmatched. Per the germline V gene, CDR1 is SGDLS and CDR2 is YYNGEE. The CDR3 runs to 17 residues. The TCR was taken from a woman between 18 and 30 years old in good health and CMV-seropositive. The chain joins TRBV9 to TRBJ2-3; 7 nucleotides match TRBD2. The sample consisted of PBMCs. The CDR3 coding sequence is TGTGCCAGCAGCGTAGGGAGGCGGGAGCGAGGCACAGATACGCAGTATTTT. Protein product: CASSVGRRERGTDTQYF.